Below are 8 T cell receptor beta chains sequenced from a single sample in a study of blood T cell repertoires in COVID-19. The assay was immunoSEQ multiplex PCR, and TCRdb's table has in-frame clones only and misses some. Of around 65,000 clones in the sample, 81% were seen once. The sample consisted of peripheral blood. These receptors came from a human donor in a cohort sampled during active COVID-19.

The chain uses TRBV2 and TRBJ1-1; 7 nucleotides match TRBD1. The CDR3 spans 13 residues. CDR1 is SNHLY and CDR2 is FYNNEI in the germline V gene. The V and J ends lost 6 bases and 0 bases, in that order; junction bases with no gene match: 1. The CDR3: CASRGQLNTEAFF. CDR3 sequence (DNA): TGTGCCAGCAGGGGACAGTTGAACACTGAAGCTTTCTTT.

V is TRBV19 and J is TRBJ1-1, with 8 positions matching TRBD1. CDR3 length: 14 residues. V lost 0 bases to trimming and J lost 6 bases; unmatched junction nucleotides: 3. From germline, CDR1 is LNHDA and CDR2 SQIVND (reference sequence). Here the CDR3 reads CASSIDGQGSEAFF. The CDR3 bases are TGTGCCAGTAGTATAGATGGACAGGGTTCTGAAGCTTTCTTT.

This clone was seen a single time. DNA of the CDR3: TGTGCCAGTAGTATAGGGCAGGGGCGCACAGATACGCAGTATTTT. Protein product: CASSIGQGRTDTQYF. This rearrangement joins TRBV19 to TRBJ2-3; D may be TRBD1 (6 bases). V dropped 1 base and J dropped 1 base, with 9 bases sitting between them. The CDR3 has 15 amino acids. The V gene's germline CDR1 is LNHDA and CDR2 SQIVND (reference sequence).

The chain couples TRBV3-1 (or the pseudogene TRBV3-2) to TRBJ2-5, with 8 bases fitting TRBD1. CDR1 and CDR2 (germline): LGHDT, YNNKEL (reference sequence). After removal of 3 bases from V and 1 base from J, the junction contained 1 base not matched to a gene. The CDR3 contains 14 residues. Here the CDR3 DNA reads TGTGCCAGCAGCCATACAGGGGGCCAAGAGACCCAGTACTTC. It translates to CASSHTGGQETQYF.

The chain combines TRBV18 with TRBJ2-3; D call uncertain. Germline V CDR1 and CDR2: KGHSH, LQKENI. The V and J ends lost 3 bases and 6 bases respectively, with 7 bases between them. CDR3 length: 12 residues. CDR3 protein: CASSPNSDTQYF. Written as DNA, the CDR3 is TGTGCCAGCTCACCTAATAGTGATACGCAGTATTTT.

The V gene is TRBV5-1, the J gene TRBJ2-7; TRBD1 is a possible D gene (7 bases). Trimming left V 6 bases short and J 2 bases short, with 18 bases between. The CDR3 runs 15 residues. From germline, CDR1 is SGHRS and CDR2 YFSETQ. The chain's CDR3 is CASTQGGLGTYEQYF. In DNA form, the CDR3 reads TGCGCCAGCACCCAGGGGGGATTGGGGACCTACGAGCAGTACTTC.

This clone was recorded once. This chain links TRBV20-1 with TRBJ2-1; no firm D call. CDR1 and CDR2 from the germline V gene are DFQATT and SNEGSKA (reference sequence). The CDR3 contains 11 residues. Trimming shortened V by 3 bases and J by 12 bases, and 12 bases separated the two germline ends. The CDR3 coding sequence is TGCAGTGCTAGTGCCCCCATCGGGCAGTTCTTC. Translating gives CSASAPIGQFF.

J is TRBJ2-3 and V is TRBV28, with D possibly TRBD1 on 5 matching bases. V lost 4 bases to trimming and J lost 1 base, with 12 bases between them. CDR3 length: 15 amino acids. Per the germline V gene, CDR1 is MDHEN and CDR2 is SYDVKM. CDR3 region: CASSSTGRGTDTQYF. CDR3 bases: TGTGCCAGCAGTTCCACAGGACGGGGCACAGATACGCAGTATTTT.